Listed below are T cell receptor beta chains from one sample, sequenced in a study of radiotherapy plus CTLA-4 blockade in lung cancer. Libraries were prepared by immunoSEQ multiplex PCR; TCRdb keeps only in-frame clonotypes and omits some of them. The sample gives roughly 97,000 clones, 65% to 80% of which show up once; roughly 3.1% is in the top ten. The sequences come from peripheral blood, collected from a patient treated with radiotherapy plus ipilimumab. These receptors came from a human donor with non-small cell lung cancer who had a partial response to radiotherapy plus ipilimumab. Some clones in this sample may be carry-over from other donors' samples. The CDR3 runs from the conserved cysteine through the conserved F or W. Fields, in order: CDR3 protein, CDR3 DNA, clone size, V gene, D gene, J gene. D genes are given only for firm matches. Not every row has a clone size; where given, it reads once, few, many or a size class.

CDR3: CASSIEQGNTEAFF
DNA: TGTGCCAGTAGTATAGAACAGGGTAACACTGAAGCTTTCTTT
size: .
V: TRBV19
D: .
J: TRBJ1-1

CDR3: CASSPPPAGEAFF
DNA: TGTGCCAGCAGCCCGCCCCCGGCGGGTGAAGCTTTCTTT
size: few
V: TRBV16
D: .
J: TRBJ1-1

CDR3: CASSLSGINEQFF
DNA: TGTGCCAGCAGCCTTAGCGGAATAAATGAGCAGTTCTTC
size: few
V: TRBV7-7
D: .
J: TRBJ2-1

CDR3: CASSSVATDTQYF
DNA: TGTGCCAGCAGCTCCGTGGCCACAGATACGCAGTATTTT
size: .
V: TRBV7-3
D: .
J: TRBJ2-3

CDR3: CASSLALGLEDYEQYF
DNA: TGCGCCAGCAGCTTGGCCCTGGGACTTGAAGACTACGAGCAGTACTTC
size: .
V: TRBV5-1
D: .
J: TRBJ2-7

CDR3: CASSEGLAGALNYEQYF
DNA: TGTGCCAGCAGTGAAGGTCTAGCGGGAGCCCTTAACTACGAGCAGTACTTC
size: .
V: TRBV6-1
D: TRBD2
J: TRBJ2-7

CDR3: CASSKGRTEASNEKLFF
DNA: TGTGCCAGCAGCAAAGGGAGGACAGAGGCGTCCAATGAAAAACTGTTTTTT
size: .
V: TRBV21-1
D: .
J: TRBJ1-4

CDR3: CASSLVSGLHNEQFF
DNA: TGTGCCAGCAGTTTGGTGTCAGGACTCCACAATGAGCAGTTCTTC
size: .
V: TRBV28
D: .
J: TRBJ2-1

CDR3: CASSRSTGNYGYTF
DNA: TGTGCCAGCAGTCGATCGACAGGAAACTATGGCTACACCTTC
size: .
V: TRBV6-5
D: .
J: TRBJ1-2

CDR3: CASSTPGLAGETYEQYF
DNA: TGTGCCAGCAGTACTCCGGGACTAGCGGGAGAAACCTACGAGCAGTACTTC
size: .
V: TRBV28
D: TRBD2
J: TRBJ2-7

CDR3: CASSPGQGGQPQHF
DNA: TGTGCCAGCTCCCCCGGACAGGGTGGTCAGCCCCAGCATTTT
size: .
V: TRBV18
D: TRBD1
J: TRBJ1-5

CDR3: CASSSRNQPQHF
DNA: TGCGCCAGCAGTTCCCGGAATCAGCCCCAGCATTTT
size: .
V: TRBV10-2
D: .
J: TRBJ1-5

CDR3: CASSRLGGGGNEQFF
DNA: TGCGCCAGCAGCCGCTTGGGGGGGGGTGGGAATGAGCAGTTCTTC
size: .
V: TRBV5-1
D: TRBD2
J: TRBJ2-1

CDR3: CASSLASTEAFF
DNA: TGTGCCAGCAGCTTAGCGAGCACTGAAGCTTTCTTT
size: .
V: TRBV7-9
D: .
J: TRBJ1-1